Below, 12 T cell receptor beta chains from the same sample are listed, as sequenced in a study of blood T cell repertoires in COVID-19 (dated by TCRdb to 2018 to 2020). Libraries were prepared through the immunoSEQ multiplex PCR assay. The clones in this table, taken by TCRdb from immuneACCESS, are in-frame only. Not every clone is retained; where verified, under half of the shortfall comes from an unresolved V gene, and the cause of the rest is unknown. Within this sample are around 230,000 clones, with about nine tenths of them counted one time only. The top ten hold 2% to 2.5% of the sample. The sample taken for sequencing was PBMCs or T cells enriched from blood (not recorded which). The source of these receptors is a woman aged 40 to 50 with acute COVID-19.

The V and J genes are TRBV10-3 and TRBJ1-2, with 7 positions matching TRBD1. Germline CDR1 and CDR2: ENHRY and SYGVKD. V trimming: 3 bases; J trimming: 3 bases; junction bases outside the gene matches: 1. The length of the CDR3 is 13 residues. The CDR3 nucleotides read TGTGCCATCAGTGATACAGGGGACTATGGCTACACCTTC. It specifies CAISDTGDYGYTF.

The rearrangement joins TRBV9 to TRBJ1-6; no firm D call. Trimming removed 2 bases from V and 5 bases from J, with 11 bases in between. Germline assignment: CDR1 SGDLS and CDR2 YYNGEE. CDR3 length: 15 amino acids. The CDR3 sequence: CASSVTGTHNSPLHF. DNA for the CDR3: TGTGCCAGCAGCGTTACGGGTACACATAATTCACCCCTCCACTTT.

The chain links TRBV5-1 to TRBJ1-2; a possible D gene is TRBD1 (6 bases). This CDR3 has 12 amino acids. Trimming took 3 bases from V and 8 from J, leaving 11 bases between them. CDR1 SGHRS and CDR2 YFSETQ come from the germline V gene. CDR3 residues: CASSSQGQGYTF. CDR3 in DNA: TGCGCCAGCAGCTCACAGGGTCAAGGCTACACCTTC.

This clone appeared a single time. The chain recombines TRBV7-2 with TRBJ2-2; 9 nucleotides agree with TRBD2. V trimming: 2 bases; J trimming: 5 bases; junction bases outside the gene matches: 3. This CDR3 comprises 15 residues. The germline V gene has CDR1 SGHTA and CDR2 FQGNSA. In DNA form, the CDR3 reads TGTGCCAGCAGCTTACTGGCGGGAGGGACCGGGGAGCTGTTTTTT. Its protein is CASSLLAGGTGELFF.

The J gene is TRBJ2-7, the V gene TRBV3-1 (or the pseudogene TRBV3-2), with D uncertain. There are 13 residues in the CDR3. Germline CDR1 and CDR2: LGHDT and YNNKEL (reference sequence). V lost 0 bases and J lost 9, with 12 bases in between. Here the CDR3 reads CASSQEGSSRQYV. In nucleotides, the CDR3 is TGTGCCAGCAGCCAAGAGGGCAGTTCAAGGCAGTACGTC.

V and J are TRBV5-4 and TRBJ2-3; 12 bases match TRBD2. V trimming: 4 bases; J trimming: 1 base; junction bases outside the gene matches: 4. The V gene's germline CDR1 is SGHNT and CDR2 YYREEE (reference sequence). The CDR3 sequence is 16 residues long. CDR3 residues: CASSQRLAGGTDTQYF. CDR3 in DNA: TGTGCCAGCAGCCAGAGACTAGCGGGAGGCACAGATACGCAGTATTTT. Based on the CDR3 plus reference TRBV5-4 and TRBJ2-3, the full variable domain is ETGVTQSPTHLIKTRGQQVTLRCSSQSGHNTVSWYQQALGQGPQFIFQYYREEENGRGNFPPRFSGLQFPNYSSELNVNALELDDSALYLCASSQRLAGGTDTQYFGPGTRLTVL.

V gene TRBV25-1 combines with J gene TRBJ1-6, with 9 bases aligning to TRBD1. Germline V lookup: CDR1 MGHDK, CDR2 SYGVNS. V was clipped by 2 bases and J by 9 bases; unmatched bases: 5. This CDR3 is built from 15 residues. This CDR3 reads CASSEPTGGSSPLHF. The DNA for the CDR3 is TGTGCCAGCAGTGAACCTACAGGGGGCAGTTCACCCCTCCACTTT.

V usage is TRBV7-2 and J usage is TRBJ1-1; 10 bases are shared with TRBD1. The V segment lost 1 base and the J segment 4 bases; nucleotides outside the gene matches: 0. This CDR3 is 14 amino acids long. Germline V CDR1 and CDR2: SGHTA, FQGNSA. The CDR3 region is CASSLGQGATEAFF. The CDR3 DNA reads as TGTGCCAGCAGCTTAGGACAGGGGGCCACTGAAGCTTTCTTT.

V gene TRBV10-3 combines with J gene TRBJ1-5; possibly TRBD1 for D (5 bases). Trimming took off 0 bases at V and 4 bases at J, with 16 bases between the two ends. The CDR3 length is 17 residues. Germline V gene data show CDR1 as ENHRY and CDR2 as SYGVKD. CDR3 region: CAISESFEQVLNQPQHF. The CDR3 region has the DNA TGTGCCATCAGTGAGTCCTTCGAACAGGTATTAAATCAGCCCCAGCATTTT.

The rearrangement links TRBV7-6 to TRBJ1-1; D might be TRBD1 (5 bases). Germline CDR1 SGHVS, CDR2 FNYEAQ. Trimming removed 1 base at V and 1 base at J, with 10 bases between. The CDR3 is 15 residues long. CDR3 loop: CASSLGGVKNTEAFF. The DNA for the CDR3 is TGTGCCAGCAGCTTAGGGGGGGTGAAGAACACTGAAGCTTTCTTT.

The CDR3 nucleotides are TGTGCCAGCAGCTTCCCGACAGGGGGGAACACTGAAGCTTTCTTT. Translating gives CASSFPTGGNTEAFF. The V and J genes are TRBV7-9 and TRBJ1-1, with 9 bases matching TRBD1. The CDR3 has 15 amino acids. CDR1 is SEHNR, CDR2 FQNEAQ, per germline (reference sequence). Germline trimming cut 3 bases from V and 1 base from J; bases unmatched to any gene: 3.

The chain employs TRBV5-1 and TRBJ2-4; 11 nucleotides align to TRBD1. There are 14 residues in the CDR3. Trimming cost V 0 bases and J 7 bases; bases outside gene matches: 0. CDR1 is SGHRS, CDR2 YFSETQ, per germline. In DNA, the CDR3 is TGCGCCAGCAGCTTGGGGGACAGGGGGAACATTCAGTACTTC. Translating gives CASSLGDRGNIQYF.